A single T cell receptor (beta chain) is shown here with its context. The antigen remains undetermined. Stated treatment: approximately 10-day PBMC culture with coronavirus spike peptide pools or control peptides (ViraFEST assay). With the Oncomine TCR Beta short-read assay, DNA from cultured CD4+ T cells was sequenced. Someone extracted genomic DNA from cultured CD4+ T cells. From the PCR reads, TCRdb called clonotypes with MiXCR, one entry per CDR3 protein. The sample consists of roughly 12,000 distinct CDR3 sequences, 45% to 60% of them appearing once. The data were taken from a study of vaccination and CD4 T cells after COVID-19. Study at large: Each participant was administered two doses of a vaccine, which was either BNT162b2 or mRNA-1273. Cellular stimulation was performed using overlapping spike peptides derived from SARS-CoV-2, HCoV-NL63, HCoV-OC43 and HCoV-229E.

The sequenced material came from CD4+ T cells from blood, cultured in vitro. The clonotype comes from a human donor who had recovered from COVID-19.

The CDR3 here is CASSDRLSTTSNQPQHF. Here the CDR3 DNA reads TGTGCCAGCAGTGACAGGTTAAGCACAACCAGCAATCAGCCCCAGCATTTT. J is TRBJ1-5 and V is TRBV12-3 or TRBV12-4; TRBD1 might be the D (6 bases). The CDR3 is 17 amino acids. Trimming cost V 5 bases and J 1 base, with 18 bases left between them.